One sample yielded the 28 T cell receptor beta chains listed below, sequenced in a study of cytomegalovirus exposure and HLA in healthy donors. Libraries were prepared by immunoSEQ multiplex PCR; TCRdb keeps only in-frame clonotypes and omits some of them. The profile shows around 150,000 clones, 80% to 95% of them singletons. Sequencing was done on a sample of PBMCs. These receptor sequences come from a man in his late teens or twenties in good health and CMV-seronegative.

The chain carries TRBV6-5 and TRBJ2-3; 10 nucleotides align to TRBD2. Germline-derived CDR1 and CDR2 are MNHEY and SVGAGI. The CDR3 totals 14 residues. The V segment lost 7 bases and the J segment 5 bases; nucleotides outside the gene matches: 6. The CDR3 loop reads CASKSGGDGDTQYF. CDR3 nucleotides: TGTGCCAGCAAAAGCGGGGGGGATGGAGATACGCAGTATTTT.

This clone was found once. This sequence joins TRBV6-1 and TRBJ1-2; D is perhaps TRBD1 (5 bases). This CDR3 has 15 residues. Germline CDR1 is MNHNS and CDR2 is SASEGT. Deletions cut 6 bases from V and 7 bases from J, with 21 bases between. CDR3 loop: CASRTRDQLGGGYTF. The CDR3 nucleotides read TGTGCCAGCAGGACGCGGGACCAACTGGGCGGTGGCTACACCTTC.

CDR3 loop: CASSIVQGYEQYF. The CDR3 DNA follows: TGTGCCAGTAGTATAGTTCAGGGTTACGAGCAGTACTTC. The genes are TRBV19 and TRBJ2-7; a weak D match, TRBD1 (5 bases). Germline V gene lookup returns CDR1 LNHDA and CDR2 SQIVND (reference sequence). This CDR3 has 13 amino acids. V was shortened by 1 base and J by 4 bases, with 8 bases between the two germline ends.

The rearrangement uses TRBV7-8 and TRBJ2-1; D is perhaps TRBD1 (6 bases). The germline V gene encodes CDR1 SGHVS and CDR2 FQNEAQ. The V and J ends lost 4 bases and 0 bases respectively, with 10 bases between them. The CDR3 loop spans 15 amino acids. The DNA for the CDR3 is TGTGCCAGCAGCTCGCAGGGGAGCTCCTACAATGAGCAGTTCTTC. Encoded protein: CASSSQGSSYNEQFF. Using reference TRBV7-8 and TRBJ2-1 for the parts outside the CDR3, the full variable domain is GAGVSQSPRYKVAKRGQDVALRCDPISGHVSLFWYQQALGQGPEFLTYFQNEAQLDKSGLPSDRFFAERPEGSVSTLKIQRTQQEDSAVYLCASSSQGSSYNEQFFGPGTRLTVL.

V and J are TRBV30 and TRBJ1-5; 7 positions match TRBD1. Germline CDR1 is GTSNPN and CDR2 is SVGIG (reference sequence). The J segment lost 4 bases and the V segment lost 0 bases, leaving 12 bases of the junction unmatched. CDR3 size: 17 residues. The CDR3 DNA is TGTGCCTGGAGTGTAAGGGTTACAGGGGTTAGGAATCAGCCCCAGCATTTT. Protein product: CAWSVRVTGVRNQPQHF.

The chain couples TRBV9 to TRBJ2-1, with 12 bases matching TRBD2. J gave up 6 bases and V 4 bases, and 17 bases lay outside the gene matches. The V gene's germline CDR1 is SGDLS and CDR2 YYNGEE. This CDR3 has 19 residues. CDR3 sequence: CASSSRTSGEGSRLNEQFF. The CDR3 DNA sequence: TGTGCCAGCAGCTCGAGGACTAGCGGGGAGGGTTCGAGACTCAATGAGCAGTTCTTC. The full variable domain, with the rest looked up from reference TRBV9 and TRBJ2-1, is DSGVTQTPKHLITATGQRVTLRCSPRSGDLSVYWYQQSLDQGLQFLIQYYNGEERAKGNILERFSAQQFPDLHSELNLSSLELGDSALYFCASSSRTSGEGSRLNEQFFGPGTRLTVL.

The CDR3 is CATSRDLLGGQAQYF. Here the CDR3 DNA reads TGTGCCACCAGCAGAGATCTGCTCGGTGGGCAGGCCCAGTACTTC. The V gene is TRBV15, the J gene TRBJ2-5; D uncertain. The V and J ends lost 0 bases and 9 bases respectively, with 17 bases between them. The germline gives CDR1 LNHNV, CDR2 YYDKDF (reference sequence). The CDR3 runs 15 residues.

The chain joins TRBV19 to TRBJ2-6; TRBD2 is a possible D gene (5 bases). The CDR3 is 13 amino acids. Deletions cut 8 bases from V and 0 bases from J, with 5 bases between. Looked up from germline, CDR1 is LNHDA and CDR2 is SQIVND (reference sequence). The CDR3 DNA sequence: TGTGCCAGTCGGGGCTCTGGGGCCAACGTCCTGACTTTC. Amino acids: CASRGSGANVLTF.

This rearrangement joins TRBV7-8 to TRBJ2-5, with 11 bases fitting TRBD2. Germline loops: CDR1 SGHVS, CDR2 FQNEAQ. Germline trimming cut 2 bases from V and 0 bases from J; bases unmatched to any gene: 8. The CDR3 runs to 18 residues. The CDR3 loop is CASSLLLAGAPDQETQYF. CDR3 sequence (DNA): TGTGCCAGCAGCTTACTACTAGCGGGGGCCCCGGACCAAGAGACCCAGTACTTC. The entire variable domain, with the rest obtained from reference TRBV7-8 and TRBJ2-5, is as follows: GAGVSQSPRYKVAKRGQDVALRCDPISGHVSLFWYQQALGQGPEFLTYFQNEAQLDKSGLPSDRFFAERPEGSVSTLKIQRTQQEDSAVYLCASSLLLAGAPDQETQYFGPGTRLLVL.

This sequence joins TRBV2 and TRBJ2-6; D is unclear. This CDR3 is 15 amino acids long. The ends were cut back, 3 bases at V and 0 bases at J, with 6 bases in the middle. CDR1 is SNHLY and CDR2 is FYNNEI in the germline V gene. CDR3: CASSDWASGANVLTF. CDR3 bases: TGTGCCAGCAGTGATTGGGCCTCTGGGGCCAACGTCCTGACTTTC.

The chain links TRBV9 to TRBJ1-2, with D possibly matching TRBD1 (5 bases). V was clipped by 0 bases and J by 4 bases, with 19 bases between them. The V gene's germline CDR1 is SGDLS and CDR2 YYNGEE. The length of the CDR3 is 17 residues. The CDR3 nucleotides read TGTGCCAGCAGCGTAGGGAGGTCGATTGGGGGGATCTATGGCTACACCTTC. Its translation: CASSVGRSIGGIYGYTF.

V is TRBV7-2 and J is TRBJ2-7, with 8 bases identical to TRBD2. The germline gives CDR1 SGHTA, CDR2 FQGNSA. The CDR3 totals 14 residues. Losses at the gene ends were 6 bases for V and 0 bases for J; bases not matched to a gene: 4. CDR3 coding DNA: TGTGCCAGCAGGGGACTAGATACCTCCTACGAGCAGTACTTC. Its translation: CASRGLDTSYEQYF.

This chain's CDR3 is CASSVDVGGASYNEQFF. CDR3 nucleotides: TGTGCCAGCAGCGTAGATGTCGGGGGGGCGTCCTACAATGAGCAGTTCTTC. The J gene is TRBJ2-1, the V gene TRBV9; 8 bases are a match to TRBD2. Per germline, CDR1 SGDLS and CDR2 YYNGEE. J gave up 1 base and V 0 bases, and 6 bases lay outside the gene matches. There are 17 residues in the CDR3.

This clone has just a few counts. The same CDR3 can be traced to other DNA sequences in this sample. The chain joins TRBV7-9 to TRBJ2-7, with D perhaps matching TRBD2 (5 bases). Germline V gene data show CDR1 as SEHNR and CDR2 as FQNEAQ (reference sequence). The CDR3 has 12 amino acids. V was clipped by 3 bases and J by 4 bases, with 7 bases between them. The CDR3 loop reads CASSLGSYEQYV. The CDR3 region has the DNA TGTGCCAGCAGCTTGGGGAGTTACGAGCAGTACGTC.

This clone has just one count. The J gene is TRBJ2-3, the V gene TRBV9; weak D call: TRBD2 (6 bases). Germline CDR1 reads SGDLS; CDR2 reads YYNGEE. Trimming removed 2 bases from V and 1 base from J, with 11 bases in between. There are 15 residues in the CDR3. CDR3 region: CASSVREFGTDTQYF. For the CDR3, the DNA is TGTGCCAGCAGCGTCCGGGAGTTCGGCACAGATACGCAGTATTTT.

The chain employs TRBV7-7 and TRBJ2-2; 10 bases align to TRBD1. Germline loops: CDR1 SSHAT, CDR2 FNYEAQ (reference sequence). The CDR3 has 19 residues. V shed 3 bases and J 0 bases; nucleotides not matched to a gene: 10. CDR3 sequence: CASSFRDRGTYANTGELFF. CDR3 DNA sequence: TGTGCCAGCAGCTTCCGGGACAGGGGAACTTACGCGAACACCGGGGAGCTGTTTTTT.

The chain is built from TRBV9 and TRBJ1-3; possible D gene TRBD1, 5 bases. The CDR3 loop spans 15 amino acids. V dropped 4 bases and J dropped 3 bases, with 14 bases sitting between them. The germline gives CDR1 SGDLS, CDR2 YYNGEE. The DNA of the CDR3 is TGTGCCAGCAGCCCCCACGGGGGTGGTGGAAACACCATATATTTT. Translated: CASSPHGGGGNTIYF.

The V call is TRBV5-1, the J call TRBJ2-4; 11 positions match TRBD1. With 3 bases clipped from V and 5 bases from J, the junction kept 7 bases outside the gene matches. Germline V CDR1 and CDR2: SGHRS, YFSETQ. The length of the CDR3 is 16 residues. The CDR3 sequence is CASSWGTGGPENIQYF. CDR3 nucleotide sequence: TGCGCCAGCAGCTGGGGGACAGGGGGTCCCGAAAACATTCAGTACTTC.

This CDR3 is CASSDQVRYEQYV. CDR3 DNA: TGTGCCAGCAGCGACCAGGTGCGATACGAGCAGTACGTC. The chain carries TRBV28 and TRBJ2-7; D gene unclear. This CDR3 contains 13 residues. The V end was cut by 6 bases, the J end by 4 bases, with 13 bases between. Per the germline V gene, CDR1 is MDHEN and CDR2 is SYDVKM.

Turning to this clone: A read error may produce the germline difference seen at one junction end. This chain links TRBV29-1 with TRBJ1-4; a weak D match, TRBD1 (6 bases). CDR3 size: 14 residues. CDR1 is SQVTM and CDR2 is ANQGSEA in the germline V gene. The CDR3 reads CSVEGGPLGEKLFF. CDR3 coding DNA: TGCAGCGTGGAAGGGGGGCCCTTGGGTGAAAAACTGTTTTTT. Combining the CDR3 with reference TRBV29-1 and TRBJ1-4 gives the whole variable domain SAVISQKPSRDICQRGTSLTIQCQVDSQVTMMFWYRQQPGQSLTLIATANQGSEATYESGFVIDKFPISRPNLTFSTLTVSNMSPEDSSIYLCSVEGGPLGEKLFFGSGTQLSVL.

V usage is TRBV2 and J usage is TRBJ2-5, with 8 bases matching TRBD1. The CDR3 sequence is 16 residues long. Trimming took 7 bases from V and 4 from J; bases not matched to a gene: 14. Germline CDR1 and CDR2: SNHLY and FYNNEI. The CDR3 nucleotides are TGTGCCAGCATACTCCCAGGGGGCCGGACCCGAGAGACCCAGTACTTC. Its translation is CASILPGGRTRETQYF.

The gene calls are TRBV12-5 and TRBJ2-4; the match to TRBD1 covers 11 bases. The V gene's germline CDR1 is LGHNT and CDR2 FRNRAP. The CDR3 has 16 amino acids. J was trimmed by 7 bases and V by 0 bases; bases with no gene match: 5. The CDR3 sequence: CASGLVLGTGGNIQYF. The CDR3 DNA reads TGTGCTAGTGGTTTGGTTCTTGGGACAGGGGGGAACATTCAGTACTTC. Full variable domain (remainder filled in from reference TRBV12-5 and TRBJ2-4): DARVTQTPRHKVTEMGQEVTMRCQPILGHNTVFWYRQTMMQGLELLAYFRNRAPLDDSGMPKDRFSAEMPDATLATLKIQPSEPRDSAVYFCASGLVLGTGGNIQYFGAGTRLSVL.

The chain uses TRBV11-2 and TRBJ2-1, with 8 bases lining up with TRBD2. This CDR3 is built from 16 residues. With 2 bases clipped from V and 8 bases from J, the junction kept 11 bases outside the gene matches. The germline CDR1 and CDR2 sequences are SGHAT and FQNNGV. This chain's CDR3 is CASSLPAREDRDEQFF. The CDR3 nucleotides read TGTGCCAGCAGCTTACCGGCGCGGGAGGATAGGGATGAGCAGTTCTTC.

The J gene is TRBJ2-4, the V gene TRBV23-1; a weak D match, TRBD1 (6 bases). TRBV23-1 belongs to the ORF category, with a function that is uncertain. V was trimmed by 6 bases and J by 1 base, leaving 13 bases between them. The length of the CDR3 is 15 residues. CDR3 nucleotides: TGCGCCAGCAGCCCGGACAGCCGGGCCAAAAACATTCAGTACTTC. Translated: CASSPDSRAKNIQYF.

The chain combines TRBV6-6 with TRBJ2-7, with a possible D match to TRBD1 (5 bases). Per germline, CDR1 MNHNY and CDR2 SVGAGI (reference sequence). V lost 7 bases, J lost 9 bases, and 22 bases lay in between. The CDR3 contains 14 residues. As DNA, the CDR3 is TGTGCCAGCACCCCAGGGTATAGCTCGGTTTGGCAGTACTTC. Residues: CASTPGYSSVWQYF.

A remark on this clone: Relative to the germline gene, one junction end is altered; a read error may explain this. The V call is TRBV28, the J call TRBJ2-2; D gene uncertain. Germline V gene lookup returns CDR1 MDHEN and CDR2 SYDVKM. The CDR3 contains 15 residues. CDR3 amino acids: CASSLYGANTGELFF. In DNA, the CDR3 is TGTGCCAGCAGCTTATACGGTGCGAACACCGGGGAGCTGTTTTTT. Full variable domain (outside the CDR3, taken from reference TRBV28 and TRBJ2-2): DVKVTQSSRYLVKRTGEKVFLECVQDMDHENMFWYRQDPGLGLRLIYFSYDVKMKEKGDIPEGYSVSREKKERFSLILESASTNQTSMYLCASSLYGANTGELFFGEGSRLTVL.

In this sample, this clone turned up a few times. J is TRBJ2-6 and V is TRBV27; 11 bases align to TRBD1. Germline assignment: CDR1 MNHEY and CDR2 SMNVEV (reference sequence). This CDR3 is 18 amino acids long. Germline trimming cut 1 base from V and 2 bases from J; bases unmatched to any gene: 4. In DNA, the CDR3 is TGTGCCAGCAGTTTATGGGGGACAGGGGGTGCTGGGGCCAACGTCCTGACTTTC. Amino acids: CASSLWGTGGAGANVLTF.

The chain combines TRBV5-1 with TRBJ2-3; 7 nucleotides agree with TRBD1. This CDR3 has 16 residues. The V and J ends lost 5 bases and 0 bases, in that order; junction bases with no gene match: 9. The germline V gene has CDR1 SGHRS and CDR2 YFSETQ. The CDR3 DNA sequence: TGCGCCAGCAGACCCAGACAGGGCGCCAGCACAGATACGCAGTATTTT. It specifies CASRPRQGASTDTQYF.